These 23 T cell receptor beta chains came from one sample sequenced in a study of technical replicates of blood from a handful of donors. This table comes from immunoSEQ multiplex PCR, and its TCRdb copy is limited to in-frame clones, with some not included. Of some 64,000 clones detected, 97% appear once; the ten largest clones hold around 0.19%. Sample: T cells isolated from PBMCs. These receptors came from a human donor in good health.

The rearrangement links TRBV27 to TRBJ2-4; D remains unclear. V was pared by 0 bases and J by 7 bases, with 16 bases between. CDR3 size: 16 residues. Germline V lookup: CDR1 MNHEY, CDR2 SMNVEV (reference sequence). CDR3 in amino acids: CASSLSGLAGVNIQYF. CDR3 nucleotide sequence: TGTGCCAGCAGTTTATCGGGCCTCGCAGGCGTGAACATTCAGTACTTC.

The rearrangement joins TRBV28 to TRBJ2-1; 11 bases fit TRBD2. Trimming removed 5 bases from V and 6 bases from J; junction bases left unmatched: 9. The CDR3 covers 16 residues. Looked up from germline, CDR1 is MDHEN and CDR2 is SYDVKM. The CDR3 DNA sequence: TGTGCCAGCAGTCCCCGGGGACTAGCGGCACCCAATGAGCAGTTCTTC. Translation: CASSPRGLAAPNEQFF.

CDR3 region: CASSGLDSFYEQYF. The CDR3 region has the DNA TGTGCCAGCAGTGGACTGGACTCGTTCTACGAGCAGTACTTC. The gene calls are TRBV2 and TRBJ2-7; weak D call: TRBD2 (5 bases). The CDR3 runs to 14 residues. Looked up from germline, CDR1 is SNHLY and CDR2 is FYNNEI. The V gene lost 4 bases and the J gene lost 3 bases, with 13 bases spanning the gap.

The CDR3 region is CASGSNRVQETQYF. CDR3 sequence (DNA): TGTGCTAGTGGTTCTAACAGGGTTCAAGAGACCCAGTACTTC. This chain connects TRBV12-5 to TRBJ2-5; weak D call: TRBD1 (6 bases). V was shortened by 4 bases and J by 2 bases, with 11 bases between the two germline ends. The CDR3 sequence is 14 residues long. Germline lookup yields CDR1 LGHNT and CDR2 FRNRAP.

V is TRBV5-6 and J is TRBJ2-2; D gene ambiguous. This CDR3 has 12 amino acids. Per the germline V gene, CDR1 is SGHDT and CDR2 is YYEEEE. With 5 bases removed from V and 7 bases from J, the gap between germline ends came to 9 bases. In DNA, the CDR3 is TGTGCCAGCAGGTCTAACGTCGGGGAGCTGTTTTTT. Its translation: CASRSNVGELFF.

This chain connects TRBV19 to TRBJ2-1, with 11 bases that match TRBD2. CDR1 and CDR2 (germline): LNHDA, SQIVND (reference sequence). This CDR3 region has 17 residues. Trimming cost V 3 bases and J 4 bases; bases outside gene matches: 8. The DNA for the CDR3 is TGTGCCAGTAGTATTAGGGAGGGACTAGCGGAGTACAATGAGCAGTTCTTC. Its translation is CASSIREGLAEYNEQFF.

The rearrangement joins TRBV29-1 to TRBJ2-7; a weak D match, TRBD1 (6 bases). The CDR3 runs to 13 residues. The V gene's germline CDR1 is SQVTM and CDR2 ANQGSEA. V gave up 6 bases and J gave up 2 bases, with 14 bases separating them. The CDR3 region is CSVSLGGAYEQYF. The CDR3 DNA reads TGCAGCGTCTCCCTAGGGGGAGCCTACGAGCAGTACTTC.

The table lists this clone with a count of one. The chain is built from TRBV27 and TRBJ1-5; maybe TRBD1 (5 bases). V was pared by 5 bases and J by 0 bases, with 17 bases between. Germline V gene sequence: CDR1 MNHEY, CDR2 SMNVEV (reference sequence). The CDR3 is 17 amino acids. In nucleotides, the CDR3 is TGTGCCAGCAGTAAGATGAAGACAGACAATAGCAATCAGCCCCAGCATTTT. As protein: CASSKMKTDNSNQPQHF.

The chain links TRBV19 to TRBJ1-4; D might be TRBD1 (6 bases). This CDR3 has 15 residues. Germline V CDR1 and CDR2: LNHDA, SQIVND (reference sequence). Trimming took off 5 bases at V and 5 bases at J, with 15 bases between the two ends. The CDR3 spells CASSSTGSWNEKLFF. In DNA, the CDR3 is TGTGCCAGTAGTTCCACAGGGTCGTGGAATGAAAAACTGTTTTTT.

The chain carries TRBV5-4 and TRBJ1-4; D call uncertain. Germline lookup yields CDR1 SGHNT and CDR2 YYREEE (reference sequence). Trimming pared 0 bases from V and 8 bases from J, leaving 14 bases between. This CDR3 has 15 residues. CDR3 coding DNA: TGTGCCAGCAGCTTGGAAGGCCCTGGGGAGGAAAAACTGTTTTTT. It translates to CASSLEGPGEEKLFF.

The CDR3 DNA follows: TGTGCCAGCGATTCCGGGAGCACAGATACGCAGTATTTT. The encoded protein is CASDSGSTDTQYF. V usage is TRBV25-1 and J usage is TRBJ2-3; D is uncertain. The CDR3 spans 13 residues. V lost 8 bases and J lost 0, with 9 bases in between. Germline values: CDR1 MGHDK, CDR2 SYGVNS.

This chain links TRBV5-4 with TRBJ2-5; TRBD2 might be the D (5 bases). The CDR3 has 13 residues. Looked up from germline, CDR1 is SGHNT and CDR2 is YYREEE (reference sequence). V lost 4 bases to trimming and J lost 3 bases, with 10 bases between them. The CDR3 DNA reads as TGTGCCAGCAGCGCCTCGAGGGAAGAGACCCAGTACTTC. Translation: CASSASREETQYF.

The V gene is TRBV12-5, the J gene TRBJ1-2, with a possible D match to TRBD1 (5 bases). The germline V and J ends were trimmed by 3 bases and 4 bases, with 9 bases remaining between them. Germline V gene lookup returns CDR1 LGHNT and CDR2 FRNRAP. The CDR3 consists of 13 residues. The CDR3 loop is CASGFDGAYGYTF. CDR3 DNA: TGTGCTAGTGGTTTTGATGGGGCCTATGGCTACACCTTC.

The chain carries TRBV5-1 and TRBJ2-5; TRBD1 aligns across 7 bases. This CDR3 has 14 amino acids. CDR1 and CDR2 from the germline V gene are SGHRS and YFSETQ. V shed 8 bases and J 5 bases; nucleotides not matched to a gene: 12. The CDR3 spells CASTTGNPRETQYF. The CDR3 nucleotides are TGCGCCAGTACGACAGGGAATCCGAGGGAGACCCAGTACTTC.

The chain uses TRBV7-6 and TRBJ2-7; 8 positions match TRBD1. The V segment lost 1 base and the J segment 4 bases; nucleotides outside the gene matches: 3. The CDR3 contains 14 residues. Per the germline V gene, CDR1 is SGHVS and CDR2 is FNYEAQ. CDR3 sequence (DNA): TGTGCCAGCAGCTTAGGGACAGGGACTTACGAGCAGTACTTC. Translation gives CASSLGTGTYEQYF.

V gene TRBV5-4 combines with J gene TRBJ2-3; D perhaps matches TRBD2 (6 bases). Deletions cut 0 bases from V and 0 bases from J, with 8 bases between. Germline V gene sequence: CDR1 SGHNT, CDR2 YYREEE (reference sequence). CDR3 length: 15 residues. CDR3 DNA: TGTGCCAGCAGCTTGGCGCGGGGCAGCACAGATACGCAGTATTTT. As protein: CASSLARGSTDTQYF.

CDR3 loop: CASSQSMGGGRTYNEQFF. The CDR3 nucleotides are TGCGCCAGCAGTCAATCTATGGGCGGGGGGAGAACCTACAATGAGCAGTTCTTC. This chain links TRBV23-1 with TRBJ2-1, with 8 positions matching TRBD2. TRBV23-1 is classed as an ORF, of uncertain function. This CDR3 comprises 18 residues. V lost 0 bases to trimming and J lost 2 bases; unmatched junction nucleotides: 9.

The chain uses TRBV27 and TRBJ2-5; 7 nucleotides match TRBD2. Looked up from germline, CDR1 is MNHEY and CDR2 is SMNVEV (reference sequence). Trimming removed 9 bases from V and 0 bases from J; junction bases left unmatched: 4. This CDR3 has 13 amino acids. The CDR3 region is CASTGLDQETQYF. The DNA of the CDR3 is TGTGCCAGTACCGGACTAGACCAAGAGACCCAGTACTTC.

The chain combines TRBV7-9 with TRBJ1-1, with a tentative D call TRBD1 (6 bases). V shed 1 base and J shed 2 bases, with 8 bases lying between them. This CDR3 contains 14 residues. Germline V gene lookup returns CDR1 SEHNR and CDR2 FQNEAQ (reference sequence). For the CDR3, the DNA is TGTGCCAGCAGCTTAGTGGACAGTAACACTGAAGCTTTCTTT. Its protein product is CASSLVDSNTEAFF.

This chain joins TRBV19 and TRBJ1-4; D remains ambiguous. This CDR3 has 10 amino acids. Germline V lookup: CDR1 LNHDA, CDR2 SQIVND (reference sequence). V gave up 5 bases and J gave up 10 bases, with 5 bases separating them. In DNA, the CDR3 is TGTGCCAGTAGTCGCGGAAAACTGTTTTTT. Translating gives CASSRGKLFF.

This sequence joins TRBV19 and TRBJ2-2; tentatively, D is TRBD1 (6 bases). CDR1 is LNHDA, CDR2 SQIVND, per germline (reference sequence). Trimming left V 3 bases short and J 7 bases short, with 21 bases between. The CDR3 runs to 17 residues. The CDR3 DNA follows: TGTGCCAGTAGTATGAGGGGGAGAGGGCCTGATGGCGGGGAGCTGTTTTTT. Encoded protein: CASSMRGRGPDGGELFF.

The sample holds one count of this clone. The CDR3 sequence: CASSHRTGGDTEAFF. CDR3 nucleotides: TGCGCCAGCAGCCATAGAACAGGGGGTGACACTGAAGCTTTCTTT. The chain joins TRBV4-1 to TRBJ1-1; 8 bases align to TRBD1. The CDR3 consists of 15 residues. J gave up 3 bases and V 3 bases, and 6 bases lay outside the gene matches. Germline values: CDR1 MGHRA, CDR2 YSYEKL.

This chain links TRBV7-8 with TRBJ1-5, with TRBD1 matching 7 bases. Unmatched junction bases numbered 20, after V lost 1 base and J lost 11 bases. CDR3 length: 18 residues. Germline assignment: CDR1 SGHVS and CDR2 FQNEAQ. CDR3: CASSLVPVRDRPSSTQHF. Written as DNA, the CDR3 is TGTGCCAGCAGCTTAGTCCCTGTCCGGGACAGACCTTCGTCGACCCAGCATTTT.